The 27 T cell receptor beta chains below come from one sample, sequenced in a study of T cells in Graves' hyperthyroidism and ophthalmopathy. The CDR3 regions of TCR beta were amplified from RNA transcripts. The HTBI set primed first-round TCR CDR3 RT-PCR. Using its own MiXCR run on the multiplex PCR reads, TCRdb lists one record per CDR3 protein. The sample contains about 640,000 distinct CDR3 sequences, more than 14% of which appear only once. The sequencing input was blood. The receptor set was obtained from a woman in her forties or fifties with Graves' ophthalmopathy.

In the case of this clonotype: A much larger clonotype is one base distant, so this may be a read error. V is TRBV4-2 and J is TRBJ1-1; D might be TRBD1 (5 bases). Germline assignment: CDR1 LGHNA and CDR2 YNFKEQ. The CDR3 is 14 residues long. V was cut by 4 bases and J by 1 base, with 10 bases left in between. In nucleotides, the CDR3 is TGTGCCAGCAGCCCCGGGGGGGAGAACACTGAAGCTTTCTTT. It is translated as CASSPGGENTEAFF.

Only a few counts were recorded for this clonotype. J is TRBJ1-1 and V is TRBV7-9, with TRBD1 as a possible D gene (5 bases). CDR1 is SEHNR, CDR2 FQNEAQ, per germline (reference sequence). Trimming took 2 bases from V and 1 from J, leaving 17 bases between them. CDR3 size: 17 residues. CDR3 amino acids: CASSLPGFGQRNTEAFF. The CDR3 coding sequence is TGTGCCAGCAGCTTACCGGGGTTCGGACAAAGGAACACTGAAGCTTTCTTT.

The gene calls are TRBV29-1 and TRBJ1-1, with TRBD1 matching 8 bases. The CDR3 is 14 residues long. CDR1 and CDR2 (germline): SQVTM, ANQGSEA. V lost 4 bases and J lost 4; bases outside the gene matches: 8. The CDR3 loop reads CSVVPRGQGTEAFF. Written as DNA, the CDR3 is TGCAGCGTTGTGCCCAGGGGGCAGGGCACTGAAGCTTTCTTT.

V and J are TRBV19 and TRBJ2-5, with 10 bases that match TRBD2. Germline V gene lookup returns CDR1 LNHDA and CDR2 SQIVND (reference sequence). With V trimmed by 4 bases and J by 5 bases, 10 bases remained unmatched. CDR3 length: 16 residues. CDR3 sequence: CASSTYLAGAGETQYF. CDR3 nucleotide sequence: TGTGCCAGTAGTACCTATCTAGCGGGAGCCGGGGAGACCCAGTACTTC.

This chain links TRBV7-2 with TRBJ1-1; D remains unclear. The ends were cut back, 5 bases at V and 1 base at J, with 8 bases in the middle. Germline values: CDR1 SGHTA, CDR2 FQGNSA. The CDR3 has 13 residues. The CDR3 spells CASSAAGNTEAFF. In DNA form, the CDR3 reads TGTGCCAGCAGCGCCGCCGGGAACACTGAAGCTTTCTTT.

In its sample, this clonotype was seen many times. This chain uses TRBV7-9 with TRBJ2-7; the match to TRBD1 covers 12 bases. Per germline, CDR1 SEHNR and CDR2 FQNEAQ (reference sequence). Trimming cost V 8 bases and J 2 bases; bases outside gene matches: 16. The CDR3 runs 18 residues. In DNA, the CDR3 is TGTGCCAGCCCAGTCAGGGACAGGGGGCGAAGAGTACCCTACGAGCAGTACTTC. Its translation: CASPVRDRGRRVPYEQYF.

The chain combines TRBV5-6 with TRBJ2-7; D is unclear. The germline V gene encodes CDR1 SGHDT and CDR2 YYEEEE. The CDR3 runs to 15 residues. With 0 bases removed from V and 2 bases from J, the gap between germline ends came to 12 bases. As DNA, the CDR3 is TGTGCCAGCAGCTTGGGAGGCGGAACAACCTACGAGCAGTACTTC. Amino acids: CASSLGGGTTYEQYF.

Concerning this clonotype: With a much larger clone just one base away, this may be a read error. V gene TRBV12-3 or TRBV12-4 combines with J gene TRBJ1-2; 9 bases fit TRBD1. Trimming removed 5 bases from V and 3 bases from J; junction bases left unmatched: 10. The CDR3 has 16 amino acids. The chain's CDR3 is CASSTRTGVLDYGYTF. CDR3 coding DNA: TGTGCCAGCAGTACGAGGACAGGGGTCTTGGACTATGGCTACACCTTC.

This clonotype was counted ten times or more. In DNA form, the CDR3 reads TGCGCCAGCAGCTTGGAACTTCTGCGTGTCGATGAGCAGTTCTTC. Protein sequence: CASSLELLRVDEQFF. The chain uses TRBV5-1 and TRBJ2-1, with D unclear. CDR3 length equals 15 residues. Germline CDR1 reads SGHRS; CDR2 reads YFSETQ. V dropped 0 bases and J dropped 8 bases, with 15 bases sitting between them.

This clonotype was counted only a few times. CDR3 region: CASSEGFSPLHF. DNA for the CDR3: TGTGCCAGCAGTGAGGGGTTTTCACCCCTCCACTTT. V usage is TRBV2 and J usage is TRBJ1-6; D not resolved. The V gene's germline CDR1 is SNHLY and CDR2 FYNNEI. The CDR3 extends over 12 amino acids. Deletions cut 3 bases from V and 9 bases from J, with 6 bases between.

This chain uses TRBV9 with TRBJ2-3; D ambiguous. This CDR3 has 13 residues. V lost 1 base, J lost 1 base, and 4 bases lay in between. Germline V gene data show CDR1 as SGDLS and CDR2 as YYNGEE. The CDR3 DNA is TGTGCCAGCAGCGTATCGGGCACAGATACGCAGTATTTT. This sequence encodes CASSVSGTDTQYF.

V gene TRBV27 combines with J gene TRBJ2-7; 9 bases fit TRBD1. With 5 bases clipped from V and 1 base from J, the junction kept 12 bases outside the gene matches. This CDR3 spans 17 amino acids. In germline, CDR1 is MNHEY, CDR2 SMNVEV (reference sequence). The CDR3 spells CASSLRRTGEMSYEQYF. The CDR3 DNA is TGTGCCAGCAGTCTCCGCCGGACAGGGGAGATGTCCTACGAGCAGTACTTC.

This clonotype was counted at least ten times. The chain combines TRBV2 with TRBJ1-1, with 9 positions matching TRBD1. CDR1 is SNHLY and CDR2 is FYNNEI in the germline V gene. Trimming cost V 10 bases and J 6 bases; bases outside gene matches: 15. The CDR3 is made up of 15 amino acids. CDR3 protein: CANYGQGSLKAEAFF. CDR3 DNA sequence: TGTGCCAACTATGGACAGGGGTCTCTCAAAGCTGAAGCTTTCTTT.

This CDR3 is CASSSGTGINEQFF. CDR3 bases: TGTGCCAGCAGCAGCGGGACAGGAATCAATGAGCAGTTCTTC. V and J are TRBV13 and TRBJ2-1; D is possibly TRBD1 (8 bases). V gave up 5 bases and J gave up 6 bases, with 14 bases separating them. The CDR3 spans 14 residues. Germline lookup yields CDR1 PRHDT and CDR2 FYEKMQ (reference sequence).

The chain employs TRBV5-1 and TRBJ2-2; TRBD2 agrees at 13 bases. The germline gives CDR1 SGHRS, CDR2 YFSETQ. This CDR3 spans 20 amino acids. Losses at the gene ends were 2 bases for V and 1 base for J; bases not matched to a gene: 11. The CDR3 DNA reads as TGCGCCAGCAGCTTAGACGTACTAGCGGGAGGGCCTTTGAACACCGGGGAGCTGTTTTTT. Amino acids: CASSLDVLAGGPLNTGELFF.

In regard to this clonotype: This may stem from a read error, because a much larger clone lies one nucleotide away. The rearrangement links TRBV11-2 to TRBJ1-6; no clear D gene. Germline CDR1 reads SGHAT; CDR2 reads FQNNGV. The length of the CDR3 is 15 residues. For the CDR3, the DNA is TGTGCCAGCGGCTTAGGTGTTCCCTATAATTCACCCCTCCACTTT. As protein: CASGLGVPYNSPLHF.

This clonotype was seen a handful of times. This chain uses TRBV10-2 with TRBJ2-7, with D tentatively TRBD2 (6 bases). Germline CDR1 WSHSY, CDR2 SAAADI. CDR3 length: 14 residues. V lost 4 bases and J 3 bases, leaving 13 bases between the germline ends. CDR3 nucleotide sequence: TGCGCCAGCAGTGCCGGGGGTACTTACTACGAGCAGTACTTC. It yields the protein CASSAGGTYYEQYF.

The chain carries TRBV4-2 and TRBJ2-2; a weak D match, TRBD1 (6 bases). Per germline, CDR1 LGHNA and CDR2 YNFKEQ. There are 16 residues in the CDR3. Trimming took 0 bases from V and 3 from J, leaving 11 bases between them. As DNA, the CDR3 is TGTGCCAGCAGCCAAGATCGGGACAAATACACCGGGGAGCTGTTTTTT. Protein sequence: CASSQDRDKYTGELFF.

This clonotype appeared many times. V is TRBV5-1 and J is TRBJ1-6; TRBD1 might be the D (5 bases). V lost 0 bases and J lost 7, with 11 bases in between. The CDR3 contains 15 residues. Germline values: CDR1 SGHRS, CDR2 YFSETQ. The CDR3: CASSLEGRENSPLHF. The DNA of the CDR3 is TGCGCCAGCAGCTTGGAGGGACGGGAAAATTCACCCCTCCACTTT.

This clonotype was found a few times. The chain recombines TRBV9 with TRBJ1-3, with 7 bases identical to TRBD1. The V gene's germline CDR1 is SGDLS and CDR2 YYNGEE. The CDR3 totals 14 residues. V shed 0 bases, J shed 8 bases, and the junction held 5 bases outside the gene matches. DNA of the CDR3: TGTGCCAGCAGCGTAGACAGGGGTATGGACACCATATATTTT. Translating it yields CASSVDRGMDTIYF.

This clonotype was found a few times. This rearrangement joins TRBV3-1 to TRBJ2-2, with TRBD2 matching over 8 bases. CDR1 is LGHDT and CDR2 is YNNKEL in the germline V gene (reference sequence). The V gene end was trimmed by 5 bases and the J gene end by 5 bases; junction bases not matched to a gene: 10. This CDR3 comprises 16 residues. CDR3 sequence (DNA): TGTGCCAGCAGCGTCAGGGGACTAGTTAGGACCGGGGAGCTGTTTTTT. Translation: CASSVRGLVRTGELFF.

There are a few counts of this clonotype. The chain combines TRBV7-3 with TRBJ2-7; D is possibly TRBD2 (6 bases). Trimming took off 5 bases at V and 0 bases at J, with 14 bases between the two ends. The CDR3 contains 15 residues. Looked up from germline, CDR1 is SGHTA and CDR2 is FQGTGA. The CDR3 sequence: CASSNLASSSYEQYF. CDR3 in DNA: TGTGCCAGCAGCAACCTAGCGTCGAGCTCCTACGAGCAGTACTTC.

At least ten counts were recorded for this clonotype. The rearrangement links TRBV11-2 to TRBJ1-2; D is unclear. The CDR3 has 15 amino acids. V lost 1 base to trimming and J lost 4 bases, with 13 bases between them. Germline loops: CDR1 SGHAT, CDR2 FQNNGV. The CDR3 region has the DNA TGTGCCAGCAGCTTAGCTAGCGGTTTCAGCTATGGCTACACCTTC. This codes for CASSLASGFSYGYTF. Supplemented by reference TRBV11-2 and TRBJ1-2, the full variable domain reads EAGVAQSPRYKIIEKRQSVAFWCNPISGHATLYWYQQILGQGPKLLIQFQNNGVVDDSQLPKDRFSAERLKGVDSTLKIQPAKLEDSAVYLCASSLASGFSYGYTFGSGTRLTVV.

The CDR3 sequence: CASSIGLGQGKETQYF. CDR3 bases: TGTGCCAGTAGTATTGGTTTGGGACAGGGGAAAGAGACCCAGTACTTC. This chain connects TRBV19 to TRBJ2-5; 10 bases are shared with TRBD1. Trimming cost V 3 bases and J 3 bases; bases outside gene matches: 7. CDR3 length: 16 residues. Germline V gives CDR1 LNHDA, CDR2 SQIVND (reference sequence).

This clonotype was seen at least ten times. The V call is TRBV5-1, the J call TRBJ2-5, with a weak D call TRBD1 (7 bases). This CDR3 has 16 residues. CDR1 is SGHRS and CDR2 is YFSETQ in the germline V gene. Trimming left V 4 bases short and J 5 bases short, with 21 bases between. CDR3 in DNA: TGCGCCAGCAGCCCCCCGGGATCCAGGGGGGCGGAGACCCAGTACTTC. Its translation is CASSPPGSRGAETQYF.

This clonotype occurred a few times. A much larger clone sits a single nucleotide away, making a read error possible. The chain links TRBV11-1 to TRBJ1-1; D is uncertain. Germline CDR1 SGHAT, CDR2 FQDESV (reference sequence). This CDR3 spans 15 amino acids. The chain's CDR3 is CASRLFRQKSTGAFF. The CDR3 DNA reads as TGTGCCAGCAGACTCTTTCGGCAGAAGTCGACTGGAGCTTTCTTT.

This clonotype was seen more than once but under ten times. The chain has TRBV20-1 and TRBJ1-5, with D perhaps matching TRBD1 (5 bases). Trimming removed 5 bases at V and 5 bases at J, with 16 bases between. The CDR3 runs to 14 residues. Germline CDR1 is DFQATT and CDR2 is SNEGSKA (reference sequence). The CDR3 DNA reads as TGCAGTGCTTTAACAGGCGACAGTGATCAGCCCCAGCATTTT. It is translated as CSALTGDSDQPQHF.